This entry describes one T cell receptor (beta chain). V shed 4 bases and J 5 bases; nucleotides not matched to a gene: 13. This CDR3 has 17 residues. CDR1 and CDR2 (germline): SGHNT, YENEEA. These data come from a study of blood T cell repertoires in COVID-19. Study-wide context: Acute and convalescent COVID-19 samples came from the United States, Italy and Spain. PBMCs, B-cell-depleted T cells, or T cells provided the cDNA or gDNA that made up the material.

Assignment of participants to cohorts was predicated upon participant-reported clinical history. Clones were read by immunoSEQ multiplex PCR, and TCRdb kept only the in-frame ones, dropping some. The sample yields just over 300,000 clones, approximately 83% seen once. This chain links TRBV11-3 with TRBJ2-1; TRBD2 matches at 8 bases. The specimen was PBMCs or T cells enriched from blood (not recorded which). The receptor comes from a man between 25 and 39 years old who had recovered from COVID-19. The CDR3 here is CASSSSGLTGGNNEQFF. The CDR3 DNA reads as TGTGCCAGCAGCTCCTCGGGGCTAACGGGGGGGAACAATGAGCAGTTCTTC.